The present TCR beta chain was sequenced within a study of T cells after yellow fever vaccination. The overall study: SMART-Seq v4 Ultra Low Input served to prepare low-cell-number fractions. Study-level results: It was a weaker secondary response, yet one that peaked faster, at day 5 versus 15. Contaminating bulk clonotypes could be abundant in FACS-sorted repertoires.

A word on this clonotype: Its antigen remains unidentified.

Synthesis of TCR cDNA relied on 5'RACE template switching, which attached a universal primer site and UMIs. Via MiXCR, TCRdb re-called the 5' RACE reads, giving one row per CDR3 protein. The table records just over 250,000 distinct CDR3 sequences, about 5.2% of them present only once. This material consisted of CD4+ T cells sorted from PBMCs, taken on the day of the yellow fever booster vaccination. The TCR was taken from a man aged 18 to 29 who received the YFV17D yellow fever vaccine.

The CDR3 bases are TGTGCCAGCAGCTTAGTGGGGGGTTCGGACAATGAGCAGTTCTTC. Translated: CASSLVGGSDNEQFF. J is TRBJ2-1 and V is TRBV7-2; possible D gene TRBD2, 6 bases. The CDR3 covers 15 residues. Between the trimmed V and J ends, which lost 1 base and 5 bases, there was a span of 12 bases. The V gene's germline CDR1 is SGHTA and CDR2 FQGNSA. Based on the CDR3 plus reference TRBV7-2 and TRBJ2-1, the full variable domain is GAGVSQSPSNKVTEKGKDVELRCDPISGHTALYWYRQSLGQGLEFLIYFQGNSAPDKSGLPSDRFSAERTGGSVSTLTIQRTQQEDSAVYLCASSLVGGSDNEQFFGPGTRLTVL.